There are many counts of the clone carrying this T cell receptor (beta chain). What it binds is not known. The sample comes from a study of T-cell reconstitution after alpha-beta-depleted transplantation in children. General observations from the study: After transplant, high TCRbeta diversity at day 60 in some patients arose from surviving recipient T cells and thymic progenitors. Newly generated T cells supplied most T-cell counts and diversity one year post-transplant. Several hundred rapidly expanded clones from non-depleted graft cells reportedly supplied alpha-beta T cells about two months post-transplant.

The CDR3 extends over 19 amino acids. V lost 6 bases and J 0 bases, leaving 21 bases between the germline ends. Per germline, CDR1 MNHEY and CDR2 SVGAGI. The TCRbeta library was prepared with unique molecular identifiers. Each CDR3 protein gets one entry after TCRdb re-called the PCR reads with MiXCR. Of 250,000 to 300,000 distinct CDR3 sequences in the sample, about 9.5% were seen once. The starting material was PBMCs, obtained before TCRalphabeta/CD19-depleted stem cell transplant. The origin of this receptor is a boy under three years old with acute myeloid leukemia, due to receive a stem cell transplant. The chain has TRBV6-5 and TRBJ2-6; TRBD2 might be the D (6 bases). The CDR3 DNA follows: TGTGCCAGCAGCTACGGCACCGGGACTTCCCGCTCTGGGGCCAACGTCCTGACTTTC. Encoded protein: CASSYGTGTSRSGANVLTF.